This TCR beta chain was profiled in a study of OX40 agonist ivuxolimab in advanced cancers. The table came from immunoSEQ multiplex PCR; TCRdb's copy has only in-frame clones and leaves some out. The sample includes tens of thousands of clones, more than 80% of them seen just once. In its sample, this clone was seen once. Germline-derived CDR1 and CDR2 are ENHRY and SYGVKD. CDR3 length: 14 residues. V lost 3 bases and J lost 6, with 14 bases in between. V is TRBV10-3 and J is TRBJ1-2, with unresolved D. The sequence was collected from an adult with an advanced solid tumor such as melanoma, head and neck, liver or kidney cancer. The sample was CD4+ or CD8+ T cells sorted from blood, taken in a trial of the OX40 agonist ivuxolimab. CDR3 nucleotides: TGTGCCATCAGTGACCCAAGAGAAGGCGATGGCTACACCTTC. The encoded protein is CAISDPREGDGYTF.